These T cell receptor beta chains were read from a single sample in a study of blood T cell repertoires in COVID-19. The data were produced by immunoSEQ multiplex PCR, yet TCRdb's version contains in-frame clones alone and is incomplete. The sample shows tens of thousands of clones, 70% to 90% of them seen only once. The material sequenced was peripheral blood. The receptor set was obtained from a man aged 55 to 70 with COVID-19, enrolled during active disease. CDR3s include the opening cysteine and the closing phenylalanine or tryptophan. D genes are given only for firm matches. Rows give clone size only sometimes, using once, few, many, or a class for an expanded clone.

>TRBJ1-2|TRBV6-5|NA|NA
CASSLGGGARGYTF
TGTGCCAGCAGTTTGGGGGGGGGCGCGCGGGGCTACACCTTC
>TRBJ1-1|TRBV27|NA|NA
CASSLSYQQTNTEAFF
TGTGCCAGCAGTTTATCGTATCAACAGACGAACACTGAAGCTTTCTTT
>TRBJ1-2|TRBV21-1|NA|NA
CASSKAPPANYGYTF
TGTGCCAGCAGCAAAGCCCCACCAGCTAACTATGGCTACACCTTC
>TRBJ1-1|TRBV10-2|NA|NA
CASSESVGSPTYNTEAFF
TGCGCCAGCAGTGAGAGTGTGGGGAGCCCCACCTACAACACTGAAGCTTTCTTT
>TRBJ1-1|TRBV5-4|NA|NA
CASSNPQGLNTEAFF
TGTGCCAGCAGCAACCCTCAGGGCTTGAACACTGAAGCTTTCTTT
>TRBJ2-7|TRBV30|TRBD2|NA
CAWDLAGYEQYF
TGTGCCTGGGACCTAGCGGGGTACGAGCAGTACTTC
>TRBJ2-3|TRBV11-3|NA|once
CASSLGRDTQYF
TGTGCCAGCAGCTTAGGGAGAGATACGCAGTATTTT
>TRBJ1-1|TRBV5-1|TRBD1|NA
CASSLVGQGPKNTEAFF
TGCGCCAGCAGCTTGGTCGGACAGGGGCCAAAGAACACTGAAGCTTTCTTT
>TRBJ2-7|TRBV28|NA|NA
CASREMREQYF
TGTGCCAGCAGGGAGATGCGGGAGCAGTACTTC
>TRBJ2-1|TRBV15|TRBD2|NA
CATSRGGSGSVYNEQFF
TGTGCCACCAGCAGAGGGGGTAGCGGGAGCGTCTACAATGAGCAGTTCTTC
>TRBJ2-5|TRBV5-1|TRBD1|NA
CASSLSSTGGDQYF
TGCGCCAGCAGCTTAAGCTCGACAGGGGGGGACCAGTACTTC
>TRBJ2-5|TRBV21-1|NA|NA
CASSPKGDRDHFVLETQYF
TGTGCCAGCAGCCCGAAGGGGGACAGGGACCACTTCGTTTTGGAGACCCAGTACTTC
>TRBJ2-1|TRBV29-1|TRBD1|NA
CSVPGPSTGGFYNEQFF
TGCAGCGTTCCTGGACCTTCGACAGGGGGTTTCTACAATGAGCAGTTCTTC
>TRBJ1-2|TRBV5-1|NA|once
CASSLAPGHRYGYTF
TGCGCCAGCAGCTTGGCCCCCGGACACCGCTATGGCTACACCTTC
>TRBJ1-1|TRBV5-1|NA|few
CASRPGEMGTEAFF
TGCGCCAGCAGACCAGGGGAGATGGGCACTGAAGCTTTCTTT
>TRBJ2-1|TRBV5-1|TRBD2|NA
CASSIAGVGDREQFF
TGCGCCAGCAGCATAGCGGGAGTAGGCGACAGGGAGCAGTTCTTC
>TRBJ2-3|TRBV6-1|TRBD2|NA
CASSVVLAGASTDTQYF
TGTGCCAGCAGTGTGGTCCTAGCGGGGGCTAGCACAGATACGCAGTATTTT
>TRBJ2-6|TRBV30|NA|NA
CAWDNRGFSGANVLTF
TGTGCCTGGGACAACCGGGGGTTTTCTGGGGCCAACGTCCTGACTTTC
>TRBJ1-1|TRBV9|TRBD1|NA
CASSVLGGAGNTEAFF
TGTGCCAGCAGCGTATTAGGGGGCGCAGGGAACACTGAAGCTTTCTTT
>TRBJ1-4|TRBV7-8|NA|NA
CASSLGQRFQLFF
TGTGCCAGCAGCCTTGGACAGCGCTTCCAACTGTTTTTT
>TRBJ1-2|TRBV19|TRBD1|NA
CASSITGDYGYTF
TGTGCCAGTAGTATAACAGGGGACTATGGCTACACCTTC
>TRBJ2-7|TRBV28|TRBD1|once
CASNPGGSDEQYF
TGTGCCAGCAACCCAGGGGGCTCGGACGAGCAGTACTTC
>TRBJ2-1|TRBV28|NA|NA
CASRPRSRGNYNEQFF
TGTGCCAGCAGGCCCCGGTCAAGAGGAAATTACAATGAGCAGTTCTTC
>TRBJ1-4|TRBV10-1|TRBD1|NA
CASSSGQGNEKLFF
TGCGCCAGCAGCTCGGGACAGGGTAATGAAAAACTGTTTTTT
>TRBJ2-5|TRBV2|TRBD2|NA
CASSIPPGGGETQYF
TGTGCCAGCAGTATCCCGCCGGGAGGGGGTGAGACCCAGTACTTC
>TRBJ2-5|TRBV9|TRBD1|NA
CASSGQGGSTLQTQYF
TGTGCCAGCAGCGGACAGGGGGGTTCAACATTGCAGACCCAGTACTTC
>TRBJ1-1|TRBV6-1|NA|NA
CASSDLRVNTEAFF
TGTGCCAGCAGTGATTTGCGGGTGAACACTGAAGCTTTCTTT
>TRBJ2-1|TRBV5-1|TRBD2|NA
CASSFPLAGGDSYNEQFF
TGCGCCAGCAGCTTCCCACTAGCGGGAGGGGACTCCTACAATGAGCAGTTCTTC
>TRBJ1-2|TRBV5-6|NA|NA
CASSLEGVRAF
TGTGCCAGCAGCTTGGAAGGAGTCCGTGCCTTC
>TRBJ2-7|TRBV2|NA|NA
CATGDSSYEQYF
TGTGCCACCGGGGACTCCTCCTACGAGCAGTACTTC
>TRBJ2-2|TRBV27|TRBD2|NA
CASSLRQGGTGELFF
TGTGCCAGCAGTTTACGCCAGGGAGGGACCGGGGAGCTGTTTTTT
>TRBJ1-2|TRBV6-5|TRBD1|NA
CASRPRTGRNYGYTF
TGTGCCAGCAGACCTAGGACAGGGAGGAACTATGGCTACACCTTC
>TRBJ2-7|TRBV2|NA|NA
CASRDSPDYEQYF
TGTGCCAGCAGAGACAGCCCCGACTACGAGCAGTACTTC
>TRBJ1-5|TRBV7-9|TRBD1|NA
CASSRDSLSNQPQHF
TGTGCCAGCAGCCGGGACAGCCTTAGCAATCAGCCCCAGCATTTT
>TRBJ2-2|TRBV9|NA|once
CASSVGWDTTTGELFF
TGTGCCAGCAGCGTAGGTTGGGACACCACCACCGGGGAGCTGTTTTTT
>TRBJ1-1|TRBV7-8|NA|NA
CASSFLVGRNTEAFF
TGTGCCAGCAGCTTCTTAGTGGGGCGGAACACTGAAGCTTTCTTT
>TRBJ2-7|TRBV7-6|TRBD1|NA
CASSATGGEQYF
TGTGCCAGCAGCGCAACAGGGGGAGAGCAGTACTTC
>TRBJ2-3|TRBV19|TRBD2|once
CATGGGRFIPDTQYF
TGTGCCACTGGGGGCGGGAGGTTTATTCCAGATACGCAGTATTTT
>TRBJ1-2|TRBV11-3|TRBD1|NA
CASSLAGGTGSYGYTF
TGTGCCAGCAGCTTAGCGGGCGGGACAGGCAGCTATGGCTACACCTTC
>TRBJ1-4|TRBV19|TRBD1|NA
CASKGGQGHEKLFF
TGTGCCAGTAAAGGAGGACAGGGGCATGAAAAACTGTTTTTT
>TRBJ2-5|TRBV13|TRBD2|NA
CASSKTSGRLQETQYF
TGTGCCAGCAGCAAGACTAGCGGGAGGTTACAAGAGACCCAGTACTTC
>TRBJ2-5|TRBV7-8|NA|once
CASSRREGGTQYF
TGTGCCAGCAGCCGAAGGGAAGGAGGGACCCAGTACTTC
>TRBJ1-4|TRBV19|NA|once
CASSMLTRNEKLFF
TGTGCCAGTAGTATGCTGACCAGGAATGAAAAACTGTTTTTT
>TRBJ2-4|TRBV4-1|NA|NA
CASSQLISDIQYF
TGCGCCAGCAGCCAACTAATTTCGGACATTCAGTACTTC
>TRBJ2-3|TRBV6-1|NA|NA
CASSEGLKDTQYF
TGTGCCAGCAGTGAGGGACTGAAAGATACGCAGTATTTT
>TRBJ1-1|TRBV13|TRBD1|once
CASSLEQGAYTEAFF
TGTGCCAGCAGCTTGGAACAGGGGGCGTACACTGAAGCTTTCTTT
>TRBJ2-1|TRBV4-1|NA|NA
CASSHSGGTTGRDEQFF
TGCGCCAGCAGCCATTCTGGTGGCACTACCGGGCGGGATGAGCAGTTCTTC
>TRBJ1-4|TRBV28|NA|NA
CASSPGANWATNEKLFF
TGTGCCAGCAGTCCAGGGGCGAATTGGGCAACTAATGAAAAACTGTTTTTT
>TRBJ2-2|TRBV3-1/TRBV3-2|NA|NA
CASSQMLTGGELFF
TGTGCCAGCAGCCAAATGCTAACCGGCGGGGAGCTGTTTTTT
>TRBJ2-2|TRBV9|TRBD2|NA
CASSVAGGPTTGELFF
TGTGCCAGCAGCGTAGCGGGAGGGCCTACCACCGGGGAGCTGTTTTTT
>TRBJ2-5|TRBV6-6|NA|NA
CASSSGTLLQETQYF
TGTGCCAGCAGCAGCGGGACATTACTTCAAGAGACCCAGTACTTC
>TRBJ2-7|TRBV12-3/TRBV12-4|TRBD1|NA
CASATGGRDEQYF
TGTGCCAGCGCCACAGGGGGTCGCGACGAGCAGTACTTC
>TRBJ2-6|TRBV24-1|TRBD1|NA
CATSESPGQGRFSGANVLTF
TGTGCCACCAGTGAGTCACCGGGACAGGGAAGGTTTAGTGGGGCCAACGTCCTGACTTTC
>TRBJ1-1|TRBV7-2|TRBD1|NA
CASTPTGVGTEAFF
TGTGCCAGCACCCCGACAGGGGTGGGCACTGAAGCTTTCTTT
>TRBJ2-7|TRBV9|TRBD1|NA
CASSVGGTGPYEQYF
TGTGCCAGCAGCGTAGGTGGGACAGGGCCTTACGAGCAGTACTTC